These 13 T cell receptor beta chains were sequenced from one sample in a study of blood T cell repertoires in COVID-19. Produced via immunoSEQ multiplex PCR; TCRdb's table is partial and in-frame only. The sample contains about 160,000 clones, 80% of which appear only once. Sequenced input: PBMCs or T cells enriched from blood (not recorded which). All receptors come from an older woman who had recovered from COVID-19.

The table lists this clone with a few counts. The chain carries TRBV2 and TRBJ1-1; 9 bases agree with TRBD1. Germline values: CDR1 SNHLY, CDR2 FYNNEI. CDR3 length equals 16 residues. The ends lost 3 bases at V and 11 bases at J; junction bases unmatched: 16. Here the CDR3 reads CASSEPGQGNRLVAFF. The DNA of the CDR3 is TGTGCCAGCAGTGAGCCGGGACAGGGTAATCGCCTGGTGGCTTTCTTT.

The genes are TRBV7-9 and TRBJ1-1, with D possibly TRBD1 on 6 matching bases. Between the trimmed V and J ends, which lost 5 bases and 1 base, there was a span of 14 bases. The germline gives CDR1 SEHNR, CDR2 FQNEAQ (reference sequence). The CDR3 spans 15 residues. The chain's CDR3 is CASSPPGGANTEAFF. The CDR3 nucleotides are TGTGCCAGCAGCCCCCCTGGGGGGGCGAACACTGAAGCTTTCTTT.

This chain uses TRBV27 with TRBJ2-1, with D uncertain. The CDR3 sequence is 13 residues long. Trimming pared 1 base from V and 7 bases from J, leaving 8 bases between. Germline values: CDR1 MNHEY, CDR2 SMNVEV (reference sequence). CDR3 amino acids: CASSLLGGNEQFF. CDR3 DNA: TGTGCCAGCAGTTTATTAGGCGGTAATGAGCAGTTCTTC.

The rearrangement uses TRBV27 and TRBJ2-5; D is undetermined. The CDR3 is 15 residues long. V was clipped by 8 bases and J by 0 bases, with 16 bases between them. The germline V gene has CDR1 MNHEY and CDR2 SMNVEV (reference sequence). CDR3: CASSRNMNYQETQYF. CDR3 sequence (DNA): TGTGCCAGCTCTCGCAACATGAATTACCAAGAGACCCAGTACTTC.

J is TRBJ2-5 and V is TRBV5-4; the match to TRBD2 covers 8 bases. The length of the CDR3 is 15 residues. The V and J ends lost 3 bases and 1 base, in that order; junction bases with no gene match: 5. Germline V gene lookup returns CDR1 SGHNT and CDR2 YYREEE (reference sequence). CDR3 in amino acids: CASSYTAGGQETQYF. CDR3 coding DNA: TGTGCCAGCAGCTACACGGCGGGGGGCCAAGAGACCCAGTACTTC.

CDR3 in DNA: TGCGCCAGCAGCCCAAGCAGGGAGGCGAACCCTCACGAGCAGTACTTC. Its protein product is CASSPSREANPHEQYF. The rearrangement joins TRBV4-1 to TRBJ2-7, with TRBD2 as a possible D gene (6 bases). Germline V lookup: CDR1 MGHRA, CDR2 YSYEKL. This CDR3 is 16 amino acids long. V was trimmed by 4 bases and J by 5 bases, leaving 21 bases between them.

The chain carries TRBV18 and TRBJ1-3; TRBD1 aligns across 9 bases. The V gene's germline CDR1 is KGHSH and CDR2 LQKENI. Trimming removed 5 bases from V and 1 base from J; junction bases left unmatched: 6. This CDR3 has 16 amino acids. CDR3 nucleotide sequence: TGTGCCAGCTCAATCACCGGGACAGGGTCTGGAAACACCATATATTTT. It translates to CASSITGTGSGNTIYF.

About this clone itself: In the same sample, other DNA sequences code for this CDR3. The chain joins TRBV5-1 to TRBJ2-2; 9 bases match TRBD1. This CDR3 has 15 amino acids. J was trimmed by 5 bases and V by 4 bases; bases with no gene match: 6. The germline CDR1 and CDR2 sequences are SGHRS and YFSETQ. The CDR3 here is CASSPGQGRTGELFF. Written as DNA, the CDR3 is TGCGCCAGCAGCCCCGGACAGGGGCGGACCGGGGAGCTGTTTTTT.

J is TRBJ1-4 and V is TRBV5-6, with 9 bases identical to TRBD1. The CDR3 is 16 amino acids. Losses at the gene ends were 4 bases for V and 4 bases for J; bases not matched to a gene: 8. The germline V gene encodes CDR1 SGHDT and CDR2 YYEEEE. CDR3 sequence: CASSRRSTGGNEKLFF. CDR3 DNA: TGTGCCAGCAGCCGGCGGTCGACAGGGGGTAATGAAAAACTGTTTTTT.

In DNA form, the CDR3 reads TGTGCCAGCAGGGGGCTAGGGAACATTCAGTACTTC. It encodes CASRGLGNIQYF. J is TRBJ2-4 and V is TRBV25-1; possibly TRBD1 for D (5 bases). The ends were cut back, 6 bases at V and 7 bases at J, with 10 bases in the middle. Germline V gives CDR1 MGHDK, CDR2 SYGVNS. The CDR3 length is 12 residues.

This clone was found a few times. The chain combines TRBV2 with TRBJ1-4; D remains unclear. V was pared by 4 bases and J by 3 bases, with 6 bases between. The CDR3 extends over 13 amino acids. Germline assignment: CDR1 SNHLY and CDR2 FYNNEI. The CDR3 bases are TGTGCCAGCAGTGCCCGCGCTAATGAAAAACTGTTTTTT. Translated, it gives CASSARANEKLFF.

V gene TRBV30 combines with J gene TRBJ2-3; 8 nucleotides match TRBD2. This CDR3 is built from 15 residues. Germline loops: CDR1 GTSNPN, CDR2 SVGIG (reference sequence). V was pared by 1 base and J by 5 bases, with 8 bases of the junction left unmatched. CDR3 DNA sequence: TGTGCCTGGAGTGCCGGGGGGGCCTCGTTAGATACGCAGTATTTT. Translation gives CAWSAGGASLDTQYF. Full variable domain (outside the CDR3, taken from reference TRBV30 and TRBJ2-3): SQTIHQWPATLVQPVGSPLSLECTVEGTSNPNLYWYRQAAGRGLQLLFYSVGIGQISSEVPQNLSASRPQDRQFILSSKKLLLSDSGFYLCAWSAGGASLDTQYFGPGTRLTVL.

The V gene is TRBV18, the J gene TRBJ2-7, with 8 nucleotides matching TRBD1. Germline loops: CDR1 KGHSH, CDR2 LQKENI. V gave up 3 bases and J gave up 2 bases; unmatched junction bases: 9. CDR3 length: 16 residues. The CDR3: CASSPYTGGRAYEQYF. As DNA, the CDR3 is TGTGCCAGCTCACCGTATACAGGGGGTAGGGCCTACGAGCAGTACTTC.